The next 22 T cell receptor beta chains were all read from a single sample in a study of T-cell reconstitution after alpha-beta-depleted transplantation in children. Using unique molecular identifiers, the investigators prepared the TCRbeta library. In TCRdb, the PCR reads were re-called with MiXCR into one record per CDR3 protein. The table lists 250,000 to 400,000 distinct CDR3 sequences, approximately 23% of them singletons. Sequencing was performed on PBMCs, mostly from graft donor cells, taken 180 days after TCRalphabeta/CD19-depleted stem cell transplant. The receptors shown here come from a male patient aged 10-17 years who had a stem cell transplant for acute lymphoblastic leukemia, so the T cells may come from the graft donor.

The V and J genes are TRBV19 and TRBJ2-2; TRBD1 might be the D (6 bases). The CDR3 runs to 15 residues. Trimming removed 8 bases from V and 0 bases from J, with 13 bases in between. The germline V gene has CDR1 LNHDA and CDR2 SQIVND (reference sequence). The CDR3 nucleotides read TGTGCCAGTCGCATACAGGGACCGAACACCGGGGAGCTGTTTTTT. Amino acids: CASRIQGPNTGELFF.

V usage is TRBV7-3 and J usage is TRBJ2-5; a possible D gene is TRBD2 (6 bases). The V end was cut by 0 bases, the J end by 5 bases, with 10 bases between. Germline assignment: CDR1 SGHTA and CDR2 FQGTGA. The CDR3 spans 14 residues. The CDR3 spells CASSLTGGWETQYF. The CDR3 nucleotides read TGTGCCAGCAGCTTAACGGGGGGATGGGAGACCCAGTACTTC.

This clonotype showed up just a few times. The chain couples TRBV20-1 to TRBJ2-2; 7 nucleotides agree with TRBD1. CDR1 and CDR2 (germline): DFQATT, SNEGSKA (reference sequence). Trimming took 2 bases from V and 3 from J; bases not matched to a gene: 3. The CDR3 has 14 residues. CDR3 nucleotide sequence: TGCAGTGCTAGATGGGGACAGTACACCGGGGAGCTGTTTTTT. Amino acids: CSARWGQYTGELFF.

The table lists this clonotype with a few counts. V is TRBV29-1 and J is TRBJ2-7; D not certain. The CDR3 has 11 residues. Germline CDR1 SQVTM, CDR2 ANQGSEA. V was clipped by 6 bases and J by 4 bases, with 10 bases between them. The CDR3 nucleotides read TGCAGCGTCACAACAGTGTACGAGCAGTACTTC. Its protein product is CSVTTVYEQYF.

This clonotype was counted between two and nine times. The rearrangement links TRBV6-2 or TRBV6-3 to TRBJ2-4; tentative D call: TRBD1 (6 bases). Germline CDR1 is MNHEY and CDR2 is SVGEGT. The CDR3 has 16 residues. Trimming took 2 bases from V and 7 from J, leaving 18 bases between them. CDR3 residues: CASSYPQGAGKNIQYF. The CDR3 DNA follows: TGTGCCAGCAGTTACCCACAGGGAGCAGGCAAGAACATTCAGTACTTC.

This clonotype was counted a few times. The genes are TRBV4-1 and TRBJ2-7; 7 nucleotides match TRBD1. The CDR3 extends over 12 amino acids. The germline V gene has CDR1 MGHRA and CDR2 YSYEKL. V was clipped by 4 bases and J by 6 bases; unmatched bases: 3. The CDR3 sequence is CASSRGQSEQYF. CDR3 DNA: TGCGCCAGCAGCCGGGGACAGTCCGAGCAGTACTTC.

The chain uses TRBV6-4 and TRBJ1-2, with 10 bases lining up with TRBD1. The CDR3 contains 17 residues. The ends lost 2 bases at V and 6 bases at J; junction bases unmatched: 12. The germline V gene encodes CDR1 MRHNA and CDR2 SNTAGT. In nucleotides, the CDR3 is TGTGCCAGCAGTGACGGTTTGTGGGACAGGGGAGAGAATGGCTACACCTTC. Protein: CASSDGLWDRGENGYTF.

The chain employs TRBV30 and TRBJ1-2, with D hard to call. This CDR3 has 15 residues. Germline lookup yields CDR1 GTSNPN and CDR2 SVGIG (reference sequence). Between the trimmed V and J ends, which lost 0 bases and 4 bases, there was a span of 15 bases. The CDR3 loop is CAWSVASPSAYGYTF. The CDR3 DNA follows: TGTGCCTGGAGTGTGGCCTCTCCGTCGGCCTATGGCTACACCTTC.

The chain is built from TRBV12-3 or TRBV12-4 and TRBJ2-2; no definite D call. This CDR3 is built from 11 residues. Trimming stripped 3 bases from V and 7 bases from J, with 3 bases between. DNA of the CDR3: TGTGCCAGCAGTTTGATCGGGGAGCTGTTTTTT. It encodes CASSLIGELFF.

This clonotype was observed a few times. The gene calls are TRBV28 and TRBJ1-1; D unresolved. The CDR3 is 16 amino acids. V lost 1 base and J 2 bases, leaving 14 bases between the germline ends. Germline V gene data show CDR1 as MDHEN and CDR2 as SYDVKM. CDR3 DNA: TGTGCCAGCAGTTTATCCCTCGGCACCCTAAACACTGAAGCTTTCTTT. Residues: CASSLSLGTLNTEAFF.

The chain couples TRBV7-3 to TRBJ1-1; tentative D call: TRBD1 (5 bases). Germline V gene lookup returns CDR1 SGHTA and CDR2 FQGTGA. This CDR3 region has 14 residues. The V and J ends lost 1 base and 4 bases respectively, with 10 bases between them. CDR3 residues: CASSLNGGGTEAFF. CDR3 nucleotide sequence: TGTGCCAGCAGCTTAAATGGGGGGGGCACTGAAGCTTTCTTT.

A few counts support this clonotype. The gene calls are TRBV20-1 and TRBJ2-5; D may correspond to TRBD1 or TRBD2 (5 bases each). The V end was cut by 3 bases, the J end by 1 base, with 9 bases between. Germline V gives CDR1 DFQATT, CDR2 SNEGSKA (reference sequence). This CDR3 contains 13 residues. The CDR3 bases are TGCAGTGCTAGTTTCGGGGCCCAAGAGACCCAGTACTTC. Its protein product is CSASFGAQETQYF.

The CDR3: CASSLLGTGNQPQHF. CDR3 bases: TGCGCCAGCAGCTTGTTAGGGACAGGGAATCAGCCCCAGCATTTT. J is TRBJ1-5 and V is TRBV5-1, with 9 nucleotides matching TRBD1. The germline gives CDR1 SGHRS, CDR2 YFSETQ. Trimming at V came to 1 base and at J to 4 bases, leaving 3 bases not matched to a gene. CDR3 size: 15 residues.

The chain has TRBV7-6 and TRBJ2-2; no clear D. The CDR3 runs to 16 residues. Per germline, CDR1 SGHVS and CDR2 FNYEAQ. The V end lost 1 base, the J end lost 4 bases, and 13 bases lay between the germline ends. The CDR3 here is CASSLGGGPGTGELFF. The CDR3 region has the DNA TGTGCCAGCAGCTTAGGAGGTGGGCCCGGCACCGGGGAGCTGTTTTTT.

This chain's CDR3 is CASSGRTIDDEQFF. The CDR3 DNA follows: TGTGCCAGCAGCGGAAGGACTATCGACGATGAGCAGTTCTTC. The rearrangement links TRBV9 to TRBJ2-1; D is possibly TRBD2 (6 bases). The V end was cut by 3 bases, the J end by 8 bases, with 15 bases between. CDR1 is SGDLS, CDR2 YYNGEE, per germline. The length of the CDR3 is 14 residues.

The chain uses TRBV6-5 and TRBJ1-3, with D possibly being TRBD1 (5 bases). Trimming shortened V by 0 bases and J by 0 bases, and 12 bases separated the two germline ends. The CDR3 covers 17 residues. Germline V gene sequence: CDR1 MNHEY, CDR2 SVGAGI. The CDR3: CASSYSVGVTSGNTIYF. In DNA, the CDR3 is TGTGCCAGCAGTTACTCGGTAGGGGTCACCTCTGGAAACACCATATATTTT.

The chain uses TRBV12-3 or TRBV12-4 and TRBJ2-7, with 10 bases matching TRBD2. The junction had 4 bases not matched to a gene; V was cut back by 6 bases and J by 5 bases. The CDR3 loop spans 13 amino acids. The CDR3 DNA reads TGTGCCAGCAGCCGACTAGCGGGCAACGAGCAGTACTTC. Encoded protein: CASSRLAGNEQYF.

This sequence joins TRBV7-2 and TRBJ2-5, with D possibly TRBD2 on 6 matching bases. Germline loops: CDR1 SGHTA, CDR2 FQGNSA. The V end was cut by 3 bases, the J end by 1 base, with 18 bases between. This CDR3 region has 17 residues. CDR3 sequence: CASSFRRLWDSQETQYF. The CDR3 coding sequence is TGTGCCAGCAGCTTTAGAAGGTTGTGGGACTCCCAAGAGACCCAGTACTTC.

The table lists this clonotype with a few counts. This chain connects TRBV21-1 to TRBJ2-5; TRBD1, the D gene given by the table, was not confirmed from the DNA. TRBV21-1 is assigned pseudogene status. The CDR3 length is 16 residues. This CDR3 reads CASSRVNPEGQETQYF. CDR3 bases: TGTGCCAGCAGCAGAGTCAACCCGGAAGGGCAAGAGACCCAGTACTTC.

V is TRBV28 and J is TRBJ2-7; the match to TRBD1 covers 9 bases. CDR1 MDHEN and CDR2 SYDVKM come from the germline V gene. This CDR3 contains 14 residues. The V gene end was trimmed by 6 bases and the J gene end by 4 bases; junction bases not matched to a gene: 7. The CDR3 nucleotides are TGTGCCAGCAGAACCGGGACAGGGTTGTACGAGCAGTACTTC. Amino acid sequence: CASRTGTGLYEQYF.

This clonotype was recorded a few times. The V call is TRBV7-8, the J call TRBJ1-5, with 7 bases matching TRBD1. The CDR3 sequence is 14 residues long. CDR1 is SGHVS, CDR2 FQNEAQ, per germline. The junction had 2 bases not matched to a gene; V was cut back by 3 bases and J by 3 bases. CDR3: CASSFGTVNQPQHF. CDR3 DNA: TGTGCCAGCAGCTTCGGGACAGTCAATCAGCCCCAGCATTTT.

There are a few counts of this clonotype. The DNA of the CDR3 is TGCGCCAGCAGTAGATCTCAGGGCTCCTACGAGCAGTACTTC. Its protein product is CASSRSQGSYEQYF. The chain couples TRBV10-2 to TRBJ2-7; tentatively, D is TRBD1 (5 bases). Trimming took off 5 bases at V and 0 bases at J, with 11 bases between the two ends. CDR3 length equals 14 residues. Germline-derived CDR1 and CDR2 are WSHSY and SAAADI.